This T cell receptor beta chain was found in a study of esophageal squamous cell carcinoma under preoperative chemotherapy. The CDR3 is 15 residues long, ends included. Germline V lookup: CDR1 MNHEY, CDR2 SVGAGI. Specified time point: before preoperative PTX-NDP chemotherapy. TCRdb analysed the PCR reads with MiXCR anew, one entry per CDR3 protein. The table has around 6,600 distinct CDR3 sequences, about a third seen once. Findings and caveats of the study: Chemotherapy was followed by significantly higher TCR diversity in peripheral T cells only, not tumor-infiltrating lymphocytes.

Notes on this clonotype: Its antigen is currently unknown. Because it lacks the conserved phenylalanine or tryptophan at the end, this CDR3 is likely a read error. The DNA is omitted, as the CDR3 cannot be located on it reliably, and the CDR3 follows TCRdb's listing.

The chain uses TRBV6-5 and TRBJ2-4. This clonotype was obtained from a human donor with esophageal squamous cell carcinoma. The donor label of this sample is uncertain. Sample collection occurred from a patient given preoperative chemotherapy. The CDR3: CASSYAGTGKNIRYV.